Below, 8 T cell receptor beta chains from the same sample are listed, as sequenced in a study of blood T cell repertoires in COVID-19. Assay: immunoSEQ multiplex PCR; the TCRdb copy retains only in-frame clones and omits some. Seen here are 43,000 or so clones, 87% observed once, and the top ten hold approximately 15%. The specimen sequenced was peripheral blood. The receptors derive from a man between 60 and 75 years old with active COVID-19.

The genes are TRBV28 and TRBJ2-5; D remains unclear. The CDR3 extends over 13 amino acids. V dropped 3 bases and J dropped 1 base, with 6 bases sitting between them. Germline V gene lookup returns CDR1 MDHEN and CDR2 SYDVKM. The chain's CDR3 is CASSFGSQETQYF. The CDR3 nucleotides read TGTGCCAGCAGTTTCGGTAGCCAAGAGACCCAGTACTTC.

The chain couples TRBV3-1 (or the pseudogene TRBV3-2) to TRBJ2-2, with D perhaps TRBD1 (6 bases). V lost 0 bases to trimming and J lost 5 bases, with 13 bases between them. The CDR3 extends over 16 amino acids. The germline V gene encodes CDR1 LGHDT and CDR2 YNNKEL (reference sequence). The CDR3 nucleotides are TGTGCCAGCAGCCAAGATACAGCAGGGGTGACCGGGGAGCTGTTTTTT. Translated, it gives CASSQDTAGVTGELFF.

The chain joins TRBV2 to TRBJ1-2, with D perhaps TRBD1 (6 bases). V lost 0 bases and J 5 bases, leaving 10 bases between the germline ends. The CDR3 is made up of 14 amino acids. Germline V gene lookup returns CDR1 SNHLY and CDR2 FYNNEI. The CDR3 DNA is TGTGCCAGCAGTGAAGCCAGGGGAAGTTATGGCTACACCTTC. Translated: CASSEARGSYGYTF.

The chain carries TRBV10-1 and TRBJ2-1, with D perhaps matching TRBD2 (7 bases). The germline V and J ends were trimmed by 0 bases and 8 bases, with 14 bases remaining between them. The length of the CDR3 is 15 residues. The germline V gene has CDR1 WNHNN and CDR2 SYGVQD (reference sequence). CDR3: CASSESIGGADEQFF. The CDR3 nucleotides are TGCGCCAGCAGTGAGTCGATTGGGGGGGCAGATGAGCAGTTCTTC.

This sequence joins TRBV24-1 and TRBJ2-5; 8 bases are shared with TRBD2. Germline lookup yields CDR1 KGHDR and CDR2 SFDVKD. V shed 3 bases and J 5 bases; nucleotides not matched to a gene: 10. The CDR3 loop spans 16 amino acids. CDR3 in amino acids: CATSDAGRATRETQYF. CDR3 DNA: TGTGCCACCAGTGATGCCGGGAGGGCGACTCGGGAGACCCAGTACTTC.

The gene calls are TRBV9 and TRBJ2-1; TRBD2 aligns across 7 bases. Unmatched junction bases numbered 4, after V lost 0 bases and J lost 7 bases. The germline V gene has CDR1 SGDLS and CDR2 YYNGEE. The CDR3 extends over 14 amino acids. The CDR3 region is CASSVGGGTNEQFF. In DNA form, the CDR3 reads TGTGCCAGCAGCGTAGGCGGGGGTACGAATGAGCAGTTCTTC. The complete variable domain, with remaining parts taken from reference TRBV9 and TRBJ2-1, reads DSGVTQTPKHLITATGQRVTLRCSPRSGDLSVYWYQQSLDQGLQFLIQYYNGEERAKGNILERFSAQQFPDLHSELNLSSLELGDSALYFCASSVGGGTNEQFFGPGTRLTVL.

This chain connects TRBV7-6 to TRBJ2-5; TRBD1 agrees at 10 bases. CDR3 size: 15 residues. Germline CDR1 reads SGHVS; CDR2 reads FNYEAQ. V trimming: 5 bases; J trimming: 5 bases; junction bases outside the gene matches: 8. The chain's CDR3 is CASSPRPDRGETQYF. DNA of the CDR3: TGTGCCAGCAGCCCCAGACCGGACAGGGGGGAGACCCAGTACTTC.

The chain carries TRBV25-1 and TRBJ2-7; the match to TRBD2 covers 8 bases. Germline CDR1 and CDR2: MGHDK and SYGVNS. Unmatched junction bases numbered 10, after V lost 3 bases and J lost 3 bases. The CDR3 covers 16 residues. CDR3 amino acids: CASSEGGGPDIYEQYF. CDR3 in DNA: TGTGCCAGCAGTGAGGGCGGGGGGCCCGATATCTACGAGCAGTACTTC.